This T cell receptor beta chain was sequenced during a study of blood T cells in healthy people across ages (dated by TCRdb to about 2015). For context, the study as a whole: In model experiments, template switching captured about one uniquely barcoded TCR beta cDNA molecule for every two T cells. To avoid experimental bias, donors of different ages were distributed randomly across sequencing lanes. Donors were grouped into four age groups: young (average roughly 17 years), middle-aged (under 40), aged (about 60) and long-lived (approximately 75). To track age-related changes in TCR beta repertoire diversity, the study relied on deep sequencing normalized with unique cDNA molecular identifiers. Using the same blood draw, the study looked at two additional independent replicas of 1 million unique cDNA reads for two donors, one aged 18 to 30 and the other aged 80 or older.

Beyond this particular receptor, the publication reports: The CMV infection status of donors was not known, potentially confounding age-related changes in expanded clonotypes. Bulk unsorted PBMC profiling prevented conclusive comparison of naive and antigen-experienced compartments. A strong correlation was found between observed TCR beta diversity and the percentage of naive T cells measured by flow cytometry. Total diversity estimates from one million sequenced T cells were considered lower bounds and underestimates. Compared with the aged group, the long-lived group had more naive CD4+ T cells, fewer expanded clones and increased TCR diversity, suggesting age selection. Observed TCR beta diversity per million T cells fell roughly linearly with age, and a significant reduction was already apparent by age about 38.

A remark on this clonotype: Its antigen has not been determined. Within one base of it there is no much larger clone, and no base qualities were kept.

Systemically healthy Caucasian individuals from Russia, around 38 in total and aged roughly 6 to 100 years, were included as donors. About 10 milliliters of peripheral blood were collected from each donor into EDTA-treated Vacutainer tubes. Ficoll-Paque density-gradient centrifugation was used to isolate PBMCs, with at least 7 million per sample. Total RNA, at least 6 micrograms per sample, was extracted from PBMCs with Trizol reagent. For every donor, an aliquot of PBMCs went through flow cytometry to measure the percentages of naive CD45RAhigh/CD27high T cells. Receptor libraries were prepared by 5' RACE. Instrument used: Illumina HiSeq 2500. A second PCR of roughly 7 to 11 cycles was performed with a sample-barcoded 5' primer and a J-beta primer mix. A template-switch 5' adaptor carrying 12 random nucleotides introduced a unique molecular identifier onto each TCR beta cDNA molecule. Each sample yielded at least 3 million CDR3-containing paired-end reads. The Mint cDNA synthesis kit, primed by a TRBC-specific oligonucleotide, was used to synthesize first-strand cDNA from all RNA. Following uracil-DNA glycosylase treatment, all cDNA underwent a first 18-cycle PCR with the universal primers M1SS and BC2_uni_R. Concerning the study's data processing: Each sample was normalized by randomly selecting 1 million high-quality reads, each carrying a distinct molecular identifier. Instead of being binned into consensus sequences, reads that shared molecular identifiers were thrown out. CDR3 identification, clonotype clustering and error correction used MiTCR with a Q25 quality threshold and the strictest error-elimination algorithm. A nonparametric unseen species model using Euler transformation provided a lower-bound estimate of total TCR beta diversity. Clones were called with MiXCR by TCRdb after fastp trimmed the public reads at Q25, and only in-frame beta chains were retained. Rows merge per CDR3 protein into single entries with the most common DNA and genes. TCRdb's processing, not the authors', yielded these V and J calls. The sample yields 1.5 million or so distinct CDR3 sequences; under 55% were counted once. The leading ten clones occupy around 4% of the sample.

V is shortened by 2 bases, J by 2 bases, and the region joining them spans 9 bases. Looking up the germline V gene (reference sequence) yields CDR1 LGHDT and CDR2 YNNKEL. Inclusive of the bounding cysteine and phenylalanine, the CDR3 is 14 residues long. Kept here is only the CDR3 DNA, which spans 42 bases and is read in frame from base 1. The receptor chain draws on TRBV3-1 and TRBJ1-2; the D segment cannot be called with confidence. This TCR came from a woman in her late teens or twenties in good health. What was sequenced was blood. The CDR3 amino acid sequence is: CASSQFTGNYGYTF. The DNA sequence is TGTGCCAGCAGCCAATTTACGGGAAACTATGGCTACACCTTC.